This is a list of T cell receptor beta chains from one sample in a study of T-cell memory formation after mild COVID-19. TCRdb re-derived calls from the 5' RACE reads in MiXCR, one entry per CDR3 protein. The profile covers roughly 150,000 distinct CDR3 sequences, with about 15% appearing a single time and 13% to 15% taken by the ten largest. The specimen was PBMCs or a T cell subset sorted from them (not recorded which). These receptors originate from an adult woman who had mild COVID-19 (a few samples of this study predate the infection). Cell type and time point are not known. Each CDR3 is given with its conserved first and last residue. The D gene is left open where the match is weak. Clone size is given for some rows only: seen once, a few or many times, or a class if the clone is expanded.

v_gene	abundance	j_gene	d_gene	CDR3aa	CDR3nt
TRBV5-1	NA	TRBJ1-2	NA	CASSLSGIGKSNYGYTF	TGCGCCAGCAGCTTATCGGGGATAGGGAAGTCTAACTATGGCTACACCTTC
TRBV2	NA	TRBJ2-1	TRBD2	CASSDGLAGELSYNEQFF	TGTGCCAGCAGTGACGGACTAGCGGGGGAACTATCCTACAATGAGCAGTTCTTC
TRBV27	NA	TRBJ2-5	NA	CASSWDGQETQYF	TGTGCCAGCAGTTGGGATGGACAAGAGACCCAGTACTTC
TRBV11-2	few	TRBJ2-1	TRBD2	CASSLAPTSGIYNEQFF	TGTGCCAGCAGCTTAGCCCCCACTAGCGGGATCTACAATGAGCAGTTCTTC
TRBV20-1	few	TRBJ2-6	NA	CSARDGGSSGANVLTF	TGCAGTGCTAGAGACGGCGGAAGCTCTGGGGCCAACGTCCTGACTTTC
TRBV7-9	NA	TRBJ2-1	NA	CASRGSMNEQFF	TGTGCCAGTAGGGGTAGCATGAATGAGCAGTTCTTC
TRBV12-3/TRBV12-4	NA	TRBJ2-7	TRBD2	CASSPPGGGPHYEQYF	TGTGCCAGCAGTCCACCCGGCGGGGGGCCTCACTACGAGCAGTACTTC
TRBV6-2/TRBV6-3	once	TRBJ2-3	NA	CASSYTSGNTDTQYF	TGTGCCAGCAGTTATACCTCGGGCAACACAGATACGCAGTATTTT
TRBV12-3/TRBV12-4	NA	TRBJ1-1	NA	CASSLARTTEAFF	TGTGCCAGCAGTTTAGCCCGCACCACTGAAGCTTTCTTT
TRBV7-2	few	TRBJ2-3	TRBD2	CASSIRGGSTDTQYF	TGTGCCAGCAGCATACGGGGGGGGAGCACAGATACGCAGTATTTT
TRBV6-4	NA	TRBJ2-5	NA	CASSDNPGCYQETQYF	TGTGCCAGCAGTGACAACCCAGGGTGTTACCAAGAGACCCAGTACTTC
TRBV7-6	NA	TRBJ1-1	NA	CASSFTGGRGNTEAFF	TGTGCCAGCAGCTTCACGGGAGGTAGGGGGAACACTGAAGCTTTCTTT
TRBV7-8	few	TRBJ2-2	TRBD1	CASSPRQGLGFTGELFF	TGTGCCAGCAGCCCGAGACAGGGTTTGGGTTTCACCGGGGAGCTGTTTTTT
TRBV6-5	NA	TRBJ2-1	NA	CASSYRDKNYNEQFF	TGTGCCAGCAGTTACCGGGACAAAAACTACAATGAGCAGTTCTTC
TRBV5-1	NA	TRBJ2-3	TRBD2	CASRSGSADTQYF	TGCGCCAGCCGGAGCGGGAGCGCAGATACGCAGTATTTT
TRBV3-1	few	TRBJ2-1	NA	CASRGDSYNEQFF	TGTGCCAGCAGGGGGGACTCCTACAATGAGCAGTTCTTC
TRBV5-1	NA	TRBJ1-1	NA	CASSSRGFANTEAFF	TGCGCCAGCAGCTCTAGGGGGTTTGCGAACACTGAAGCTTTCTTT
TRBV19	few	TRBJ2-5	TRBD1	CASSMRGLSLETQYF	TGTGCCAGTAGTATGAGGGGGCTATCACTGGAGACCCAGTACTTC
TRBV5-1	many	TRBJ2-3	NA	CASSLGSSTDTQYF	TGCGCCAGCAGCTTAGGTTCCAGCACAGATACGCAGTATTTT
TRBV4-1	NA	TRBJ1-5	TRBD1	CASSQDRGRAQPQHF	TGCGCCAGCAGCCAAGACAGGGGGCGAGCTCAGCCCCAGCATTTT
TRBV6-2/TRBV6-3	few	TRBJ2-7	NA	CASSYSRDTLGYEQYF	TGTGCCAGCAGTTACTCCCGGGACACCTTGGGCTACGAGCAGTACTTC
TRBV12-3/TRBV12-4	NA	TRBJ1-2	TRBD1	CASSFQGQSGTGIGYGYTF	TGTGCCAGCAGTTTCCAGGGACAGTCCGGGACAGGGATCGGCTATGGCTACACCTTC
TRBV3-1	NA	TRBJ1-2	TRBD1	CATIGDSYGYTF	TGTGCCACGATAGGGGACAGCTATGGCTACACCTTC
TRBV12-3/TRBV12-4	few	TRBJ2-1	NA	CASSWASGLNNEQFF	TGTGCCAGCAGTTGGGCTAGTGGATTGAACAATGAGCAGTTCTTC
TRBV7-9	NA	TRBJ2-7	NA	CASSGTGPTIPYEQYF	TGTGCCAGCAGCGGAACGGGACCTACTATTCCCTACGAGCAGTACTTC
TRBV28	few	TRBJ1-1	NA	CASSFPAGSTEAFF	TGTGCCAGCAGTTTTCCGGCGGGGTCCACTGAAGCTTTCTTT
TRBV4-2	few	TRBJ2-2	NA	CASSQGVAPGELFF	TGTGCCAGCAGCCAAGGGGTAGCTCCCGGGGAGCTGTTTTTT
TRBV12-3/TRBV12-4	many	TRBJ2-7	NA	CASSLGETDEQYF	TGTGCCAGCAGTTTAGGGGAAACCGACGAGCAGTACTTC
TRBV18	few	TRBJ2-5	NA	CASSPPAGALGSVWKGLQETQYF	TGTGCCAGCTCACCACCGGCGGGGGCCTTAGGGAGCGTTTGGAAGGGGCTCCAAGAGACCCAGTACTTC
TRBV18	few	TRBJ2-1	TRBD2	CASSPTGPGGLEQFF	TGTGCCAGCTCACCCACCGGGCCGGGAGGTCTCGAGCAGTTCTTC
TRBV6-2/TRBV6-3	few	TRBJ2-1	TRBD1	CASKDRGFYNEQFF	TGTGCCAGCAAGGACAGGGGGTTCTACAATGAGCAGTTCTTC
TRBV12-3/TRBV12-4	once	TRBJ1-2	TRBD1	CASSARTGGYGYTF	TGTGCCAGCAGTGCCCGGACAGGGGGTTATGGCTACACCTTC
TRBV4-1	few	TRBJ2-2	TRBD1	CASSHPGTGRTGELFF	TGCGCCAGCAGCCATCCCGGGACAGGGCGAACCGGGGAGCTGTTTTTT
TRBV4-1	NA	TRBJ1-1	NA	CASSQPTLNTEAFF	TGCGCCAGCAGCCAACCCACCCTGAACACTGAAGCTTTCTTT
TRBV19	few	TRBJ1-5	TRBD1	CASSIGGGGIRNQPQHF	TGTGCCAGTAGTATTGGAGGGGGCGGAATTAGGAATCAGCCCCAGCATTTT
TRBV11-3	few	TRBJ2-1	NA	CASSLGEYNEQFF	TGTGCCAGCAGCTTGGGGGAATACAATGAGCAGTTCTTC
TRBV27	NA	TRBJ1-2	NA	CASSSTAFNYGYTF	TGTGCCAGCAGTTCGACAGCCTTTAACTATGGCTACACCTTC
TRBV7-6	NA	TRBJ1-1	NA	CASSLARINTEAFF	TGTGCCAGCAGCTTAGCAAGAATAAACACTGAAGCTTTCTTT